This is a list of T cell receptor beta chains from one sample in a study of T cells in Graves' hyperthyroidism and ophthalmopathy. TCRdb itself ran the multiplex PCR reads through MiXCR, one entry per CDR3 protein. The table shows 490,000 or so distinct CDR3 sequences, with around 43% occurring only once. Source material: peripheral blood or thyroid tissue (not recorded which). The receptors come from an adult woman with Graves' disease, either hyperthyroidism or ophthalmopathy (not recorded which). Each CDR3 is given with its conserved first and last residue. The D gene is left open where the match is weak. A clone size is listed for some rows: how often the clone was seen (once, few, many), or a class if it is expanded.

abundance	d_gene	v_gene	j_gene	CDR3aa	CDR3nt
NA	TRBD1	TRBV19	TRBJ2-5	CASRRRDRVGETQYF	TGTGCCAGTAGGCGCCGGGACAGGGTAGGAGAGACCCAGTACTTC
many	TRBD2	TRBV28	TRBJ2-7	CASRLAGGKEQYF	TGTGCCAGCAGGCTAGCGGGAGGGAAAGAGCAGTACTTC
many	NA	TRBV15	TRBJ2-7	CATSIGDAGEQYF	TGTGCCACCAGCATCGGAGACGCCGGCGAGCAGTACTTC
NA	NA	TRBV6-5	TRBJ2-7	CAGSYPGQAFYEQYF	TGTGCCGGCAGTTACCCGGGTCAGGCCTTCTACGAGCAGTACTTC
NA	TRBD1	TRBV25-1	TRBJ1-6	CASSARVRDRSSNNSPLHF	TGTGCCAGCAGTGCTAGAGTACGGGACAGGTCCTCGAATAATTCACCCCTCCACTTT
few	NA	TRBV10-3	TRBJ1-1	CAISDGGGTEAFF	TGTGCCATCAGTGACGGGGGGGGCACTGAAGCTTTCTTT
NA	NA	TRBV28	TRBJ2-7	CASRGPGARAYEQYF	TGTGCCAGCAGGGGGCCAGGGGCGAGGGCCTACGAGCAGTACTTC
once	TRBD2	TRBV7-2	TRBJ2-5	CASSLNSGETQYF	TGTGCCAGCAGCTTAAATAGCGGGGAGACCCAGTACTTC
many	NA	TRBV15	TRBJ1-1	CATSRDLGRNTEAFF	TGTGCCACCAGCAGAGATCTGGGGCGAAACACTGAAGCTTTCTTT
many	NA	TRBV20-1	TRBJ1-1	CRGVGASASRRSVVDTEAFF	TGCAGGGGGGTGGGTGCTTCAGCGTCTCGAAGAAGCGTGGTGGATACTGAAGCTTTCTTT
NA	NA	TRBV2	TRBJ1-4	CASSDGPLGTLNEKLFF	TGTGCCAGCAGTGATGGCCCCCTGGGAACCTTGAATGAAAAACTGTTTTTT
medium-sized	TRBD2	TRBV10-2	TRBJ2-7	CASSAGLAGAYEQYF	TGCGCCAGCAGTGCCGGACTAGCGGGAGCCTACGAGCAGTACTTC
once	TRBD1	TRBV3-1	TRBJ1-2	CASSPLDRGGYTF	TGTGCCAGCAGCCCACTGGACAGGGGTGGCTACACCTTC
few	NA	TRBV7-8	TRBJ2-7	CASSLGEEPGAYEQYF	TGTGCCAGCAGCTTAGGGGAGGAACCGGGGGCATACGAGCAGTACTTC
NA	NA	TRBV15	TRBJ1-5	CATSRGQIDSNQPQHF	TGTGCCACCAGCAGAGGACAGATTGATAGCAATCAGCCCCAGCATTTT